Shown below are 30 T cell receptor beta chains from a single sample sequenced in a study of blood T cells in healthy people across ages. PCR was performed a second time for about 6 to 11 cycles using a sample-barcoded 5' primer and a J-beta primer mix. MiXCR was run by TCRdb on the 5' RACE reads, yielding one entry per CDR3 protein. The data show around 990,000 distinct CDR3 sequences, under 30% seen once. This same sample was also taken into another study, of T cells of mothers and their children.

Material for sequencing was blood. Receptors were obtained from a girl between 2 and 10 years old in good health.

This chain connects TRBV5-5 to TRBJ2-1, with D tentatively TRBD1 or TRBD2 (5 bases each). V was pared by 4 bases and J by 0 bases, with 11 bases between. Germline V gene lookup returns CDR1 SGHKS and CDR2 YYEKEE (reference sequence). The CDR3 has 15 amino acids. The CDR3 nucleotides are TGTGCCAGCAGCCCGGGACCCGACTCCTACAATGAGCAGTTCTTC. Its protein product is CASSPGPDSYNEQFF. The whole variable domain, remainder taken from reference TRBV5-5 and TRBJ2-1, is DAGVTQSPTHLIKTRGQQVTLRCSPISGHKSVSWYQQVLGQGPQFIFQYYEKEERGRGNFPDRFSARQFPNYSSELNVNALLLGDSALYLCASSPGPDSYNEQFFGPGTRLTVL.

This clonotype was found a few times. This sequence joins TRBV2 and TRBJ1-5, with D hard to call. Germline CDR1 is SNHLY and CDR2 is FYNNEI. The CDR3 spans 14 residues. Trimming pared 7 bases from V and 6 bases from J, leaving 16 bases between. The CDR3 loop reads CASTSESKSQPQHF. The CDR3 region has the DNA TGTGCCAGCACCTCTGAAAGCAAGAGTCAGCCCCAGCATTTT.

This clonotype was detected a few times. The chain combines TRBV14 with TRBJ1-1; D unclear. V shed 3 bases and J shed 1 base, with 9 bases lying between them. The length of the CDR3 is 14 residues. Germline V gene lookup returns CDR1 SGHDN and CDR2 FVKESK. The CDR3 coding sequence is TGTGCCAGCAGCCAGCTGGAGACGAACACTGAAGCTTTCTTT. Its translation: CASSQLETNTEAFF. The full variable domain, in which reference TRBV14 and TRBJ1-1 provide the parts outside the CDR3, is EAGVTQFPSHSVIEKGQTVTLRCDPISGHDNLYWYRRVMGKEIKFLLHFVKESKQDESGMPNNRFLAERTGGTYSTLKVQPAELEDSGVYFCASSQLETNTEAFFGQGTRLTVV.

This chain links TRBV13 with TRBJ2-3, with D unclear. V shed 5 bases and J shed 8 bases, with 11 bases lying between them. Germline V CDR1 and CDR2: PRHDT, FYEKMQ (reference sequence). The CDR3 consists of 12 residues. In DNA, the CDR3 is TGTGCCAGCAGCGTTATCCCTGGTACGCAGTATTTT. Translating it yields CASSVIPGTQYF.

This chain connects TRBV6-2 or TRBV6-3 to TRBJ2-2; D may correspond to TRBD1 or TRBD2 (5 bases each). Trimming removed 0 bases at V and 1 base at J, with 6 bases between. This CDR3 is 15 amino acids long. In germline, CDR1 is MNHEY, CDR2 SVGEGT. In DNA, the CDR3 is TGTGCCAGCAGTTACTCGGGGGAGAACACCGGGGAGCTGTTTTTT. Protein: CASSYSGENTGELFF.

This chain uses TRBV29-1 with TRBJ2-7; D remains unclear. The ends were cut back, 3 bases at V and 2 bases at J, with 8 bases in the middle. Germline V gives CDR1 SQVTM, CDR2 ANQGSEA. This CDR3 comprises 12 residues. The CDR3 region has the DNA TGCAGCGTTGAGGCTCTTCCCTACGAGCAGTACTTC. It codes for CSVEALPYEQYF.

This chain links TRBV29-1 with TRBJ2-3; possibly TRBD1 for D (6 bases). Per the germline V gene, CDR1 is SQVTM and CDR2 is ANQGSEA. CDR3 length equals 13 residues. Between the trimmed V and J ends, which lost 3 bases and 2 bases, there was a span of 9 bases. CDR3 DNA sequence: TGCAGCGTTGACGGACAGAACACAGATACGCAGTATTTT. Its translation: CSVDGQNTDTQYF.

This rearrangement joins TRBV29-1 to TRBJ2-7, with D possibly being TRBD1 or TRBD2 (6 bases each). V lost 6 bases and J lost 6, with 18 bases in between. There are 13 residues in the CDR3. CDR1 and CDR2 from the germline V gene are SQVTM and ANQGSEA. The CDR3, as DNA: TGCAGCGTGGGGGGCCTCACACCACCCGAGCAGTACTTC. This gives the protein CSVGGLTPPEQYF.

The sample holds a few counts of this clonotype. This sequence joins TRBV12-3 or TRBV12-4 and TRBJ2-4, with D possibly being TRBD1 (6 bases). CDR3 length: 14 residues. V was pared by 3 bases and J by 9 bases, with 15 bases between. The CDR3 DNA follows: TGTGCCAGCAGTTTGGGGCAGGGGTTGAGCATTCAGTACTTC. It is translated as CASSLGQGLSIQYF.

The rearrangement joins TRBV29-1 to TRBJ2-1, with a weak D call TRBD1 (5 bases). Germline V gene sequence: CDR1 SQVTM, CDR2 ANQGSEA. V lost 6 bases and J lost 6, with 15 bases in between. This CDR3 region has 13 residues. In DNA, the CDR3 is TGCAGCGTCGCCGGCAGGGTCCGCAATGAGCAGTTCTTC. It encodes CSVAGRVRNEQFF.

The CDR3 loop is CASSLAPATDTQYF. For the CDR3, the DNA is TGTGCCAGCAGCTTAGCGCCGGCCACAGATACGCAGTATTTT. V usage is TRBV7-2 and J usage is TRBJ2-3; D gene uncertain. The CDR3 loop spans 14 amino acids. CDR1 is SGHTA, CDR2 FQGNSA, per germline. Trimming removed 0 bases from V and 2 bases from J, with 6 bases in between.

This clonotype was picked up a small number of times. V is TRBV6-2 or TRBV6-3 and J is TRBJ2-7; possible D gene TRBD1, 5 bases. Deletions cut 4 bases from V and 3 bases from J, with 13 bases between. Germline V gives CDR1 MNHEY, CDR2 SVGEGT. CDR3 length: 14 residues. The chain's CDR3 is CASSSRELGYEQYF. In DNA form, the CDR3 reads TGTGCCAGCAGTTCCAGGGAACTTGGCTACGAGCAGTACTTC.

Only a few counts were recorded for this clonotype. The genes are TRBV27 and TRBJ2-7; D possibly matches TRBD1 or TRBD2 (5 bases each). The ends were cut back, 4 bases at V and 3 bases at J, with 10 bases in the middle. Germline CDR1 is MNHEY and CDR2 is SMNVEV (reference sequence). This CDR3 is 13 amino acids long. CDR3: CASSYGTYYEQYF. The CDR3 region has the DNA TGTGCCAGCAGTTACGGGACCTACTACGAGCAGTACTTC.

The rearrangement joins TRBV11-2 to TRBJ2-1, with D maybe TRBD2 (6 bases). The V and J ends lost 10 bases and 0 bases respectively, with 10 bases between them. Germline V gene lookup returns CDR1 SGHAT and CDR2 FQNNGV. This CDR3 region has 13 residues. CDR3 coding DNA: TGTGCCACGGGGGACTTCTCCTACAATGAGCAGTTCTTC. Its protein is CATGDFSYNEQFF. Full variable domain (rest looked up from reference TRBV11-2 and TRBJ2-1): EAGVAQSPRYKIIEKRQSVAFWCNPISGHATLYWYQQILGQGPKLLIQFQNNGVVDDSQLPKDRFSAERLKGVDSTLKIQPAKLEDSAVYLCATGDFSYNEQFFGPGTRLTVL.

V and J are TRBV5-1 and TRBJ2-5; possible D gene TRBD1, 6 bases. The J call may be incorrect, as the DNA end agrees better with TRBJ2-1. The germline CDR1 and CDR2 sequences are SGHRS and YFSETQ. The CDR3 is 11 amino acids. The DNA of the CDR3 is TGCGCCAGCAGATACGGGACAGAGCAGTTCTTC. It yields the protein CASRYGTEQFF.

V is TRBV7-2 and J is TRBJ1-1; D might be TRBD1 (6 bases). Germline values: CDR1 SGHTA, CDR2 FQGNSA. V was trimmed by 2 bases and J by 8 bases, leaving 15 bases between them. This CDR3 region has 14 residues. CDR3 DNA sequence: TGTGCCAGCAGCTTAACATGGGGGACACTGGAAGCTTTCTTT. Protein product: CASSLTWGTLEAFF. The variable domain in full, with the rest retrieved from reference TRBV7-2 and TRBJ1-1, is GAGVSQSPSNKVTEKGKDVELRCDPISGHTALYWYRQSLGQGLEFLIYFQGNSAPDKSGLPSDRFSAERTGGSVSTLTIQRTQQEDSAVYLCASSLTWGTLEAFFGQGTRLTVV.

The chain links TRBV4-1 to TRBJ1-5; D is possibly TRBD1 (6 bases). The CDR3 is made up of 16 amino acids. Trimming removed 0 bases at V and 0 bases at J, with 9 bases between. Looked up from germline, CDR1 is MGHRA and CDR2 is YSYEKL. The CDR3: CASSQEGTNSNQPQHF. The CDR3 DNA sequence: TGCGCCAGCAGCCAAGAGGGGACAAATAGCAATCAGCCCCAGCATTTT.

A few counts support this clonotype. The chain has TRBV27 and TRBJ1-6, with TRBD1 as a possible D gene (5 bases). V shed 7 bases and J shed 7 bases, with 14 bases lying between them. Germline CDR1 reads MNHEY; CDR2 reads SMNVEV (reference sequence). The CDR3 loop spans 14 amino acids. CDR3 coding DNA: TGTGCCAGCAAACAAAGAGGGGAGAATTCACCCCTCCACTTT. Its translation is CASKQRGENSPLHF.

Turning to this clonotype: The CDR3 ends on some other residue instead of the conserved phenylalanine or tryptophan, so this is likely a read error. The V and J genes are TRBV29-1 and TRBJ2-5; no clear D gene. The end of the DNA is better explained by TRBJ2-7, so the J call may be wrong. The CDR3 totals 15 residues. Germline V gene data show CDR1 as SQVTM and CDR2 as ANQGSEA. The DNA for the CDR3 is TGCAGCGTCGAAGTTCACAATCCCGTACCCTACGAGCAGTACCTC. It yields the protein CSVEVHNPVPYEQYL.

This clonotype occurred many times. This sequence joins TRBV3-1 and TRBJ2-5, with D tentatively TRBD2 (5 bases). Trimming pared 6 bases from V and 3 bases from J, leaving 11 bases between. CDR3 length: 13 amino acids. CDR1 is LGHDT and CDR2 is YNNKEL in the germline V gene (reference sequence). The CDR3 nucleotides read TGTGCCAGCAGTAGCGTACGCGAAGAGACCCAGTACTTC. Translation: CASSSVREETQYF.

The chain has TRBV29-1 and TRBJ1-6, with 10 bases identical to TRBD1. Trimming cost V 7 bases and J 10 bases; bases outside gene matches: 16. Germline loops: CDR1 SQVTM, CDR2 ANQGSEA. The CDR3 length is 16 residues. The CDR3 DNA follows: TGCAGCGAACAGAACCGACAGGGGGCGAGGGAATCACCCCTCCACTTT. Its translation: CSEQNRQGARESPLHF.

V is TRBV7-9 and J is TRBJ2-4; no clear D gene. CDR3 length: 14 amino acids. V was shortened by 1 base and J by 2 bases, with 6 bases between the two germline ends. The germline gives CDR1 SEHNR, CDR2 FQNEAQ (reference sequence). The CDR3, as DNA: TGTGCCAGCAGCTTAGGGGATTCCAAAAACATTCAGTACTTC. Translated: CASSLGDSKNIQYF.

In its sample, this clonotype was seen a few times. The chain carries TRBV6-6 and TRBJ2-5, with a possible D match to TRBD1 (6 bases). With 3 bases removed from V and 1 base from J, the gap between germline ends came to 15 bases. This CDR3 spans 16 amino acids. CDR1 is MNHNY, CDR2 SVGAGI, per germline (reference sequence). The CDR3 nucleotides read TGTGCCAGCAGTTATCGCACGGGACACATCCAAGAGACCCAGTACTTC. The encoded protein is CASSYRTGHIQETQYF.

This clonotype was picked up a small number of times. The gene calls are TRBV5-4 and TRBJ2-7; D gene unclear. In germline, CDR1 is SGHNT, CDR2 YYREEE (reference sequence). CDR3 size: 15 residues. V was clipped by 0 bases and J by 5 bases, with 15 bases between them. CDR3 sequence reads: CASSLAGPIRNEQYF. The DNA of the CDR3 is TGTGCCAGCAGCTTGGCGGGCCCCATACGGAACGAGCAGTACTTC.

The sample holds a few counts of this clonotype. The chain recombines TRBV28 with TRBJ2-5; D uncertain. Trimming took off 5 bases at V and 5 bases at J, with 15 bases between the two ends. CDR3 length: 14 residues. Germline V gene data show CDR1 as MDHEN and CDR2 as SYDVKM. CDR3 loop: CASSLLRGVETQYF. The CDR3 nucleotides read TGTGCCAGCAGTCTTCTTAGAGGCGTTGAGACCCAGTACTTC. Full variable domain (remainder filled in from reference TRBV28 and TRBJ2-5): DVKVTQSSRYLVKRTGEKVFLECVQDMDHENMFWYRQDPGLGLRLIYFSYDVKMKEKGDIPEGYSVSREKKERFSLILESASTNQTSMYLCASSLLRGVETQYFGPGTRLLVL.

The sample holds a few counts of this clonotype. The CDR3 region has the DNA TGTGCCAGCAGTCCGGACCTGGGACAGGCCGACTACGAGCAGTACTTC. Translation gives CASSPDLGQADYEQYF. This chain joins TRBV12-3 or TRBV12-4 and TRBJ2-1; 8 nucleotides match TRBD1. Gene TRBJ2-7 matches the end of the DNA better, so the J call may be wrong. CDR3 length: 16 residues.

The table lists this clonotype with a count of one. The chain carries TRBV4-3 and TRBJ2-7; the D call may be TRBD1 or TRBD2 (5 bases each). V lost 2 bases and J lost 2, with 13 bases in between. CDR1 and CDR2 from the germline V gene are LGHNA and YSLEER. CDR3 size: 15 residues. The CDR3 DNA is TGCGCCAGCAGCCAAACCGGGACGGCGACCTACGAGCAGTACTTC. It specifies CASSQTGTATYEQYF.

Only a few counts were recorded for this clonotype. Without the conserved terminal phenylalanine or tryptophan, this CDR3 likely stems from a read error. The chain combines TRBV29-1 with TRBJ2-5; TRBD1 matches 8 bases. With 6 bases clipped from V and 4 bases from J, the junction kept 1 base outside the gene matches. Germline lookup yields CDR1 SQVTM and CDR2 ANQGSEA. The CDR3 length is 11 residues. CDR3 protein: CSVGTGETQYL. The CDR3 nucleotides read TGCAGCGTAGGGACAGGAGAGACCCAGTACCTC.

The chain couples TRBV7-2 to TRBJ2-5; 16 nucleotides align to TRBD2. Germline V CDR1 and CDR2: SGHTA, FQGNSA. Losses at the gene ends were 5 bases for V and 6 bases for J; bases not matched to a gene: 6. This CDR3 region has 16 residues. The CDR3 DNA sequence: TGTGCCAGCAGCCCCGGGACTAGCGGGGGGGCACAGACCCAGTACTTC. This encodes CASSPGTSGGAQTQYF.

This clonotype was counted a few times. Here the CDR3 reads CSVEALWSGSGGAFF. For the CDR3, the DNA is TGCAGCGTTGAGGCTCTCTGGAGCGGGTCCGGTGGAGCTTTCTTT. This chain joins TRBV29-1 and TRBJ1-1; unclear D gene. The germline gives CDR1 SQVTM, CDR2 ANQGSEA. The V end lost 3 bases, the J end lost 10 bases, and 24 bases lay between the germline ends. This CDR3 contains 15 residues.